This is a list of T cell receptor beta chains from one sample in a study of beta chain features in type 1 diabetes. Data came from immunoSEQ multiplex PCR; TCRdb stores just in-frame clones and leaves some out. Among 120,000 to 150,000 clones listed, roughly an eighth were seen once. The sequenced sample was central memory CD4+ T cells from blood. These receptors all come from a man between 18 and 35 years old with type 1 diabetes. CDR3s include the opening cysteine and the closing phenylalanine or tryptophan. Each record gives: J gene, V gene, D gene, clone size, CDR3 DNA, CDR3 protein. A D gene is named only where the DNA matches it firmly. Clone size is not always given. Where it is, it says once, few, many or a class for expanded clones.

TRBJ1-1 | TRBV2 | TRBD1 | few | TGTGCCAGCATTCTGGGACAGGAAGCTTTCTTT | CASILGQEAFF
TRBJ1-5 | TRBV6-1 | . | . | TGTGCCAGCACCGACAGGTACAATCAGCCCCAGCATTTT | CASTDRYNQPQHF
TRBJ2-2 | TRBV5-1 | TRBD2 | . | TGCGCCAGCAGCTTGGCGCCGGAACTAGCGGTAACCGGGGAGCTGTTTTTT | CASSLAPELAVTGELFF
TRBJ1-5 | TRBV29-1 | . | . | TGCAGCGTTGCGGGGAATAGCAATCAGCCCCAGCATTTT | CSVAGNSNQPQHF
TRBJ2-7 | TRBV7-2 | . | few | TGTGCCAGCAGCCCCCGGGCAGGCGGCTACGAGCAGTACTTC | CASSPRAGGYEQYF
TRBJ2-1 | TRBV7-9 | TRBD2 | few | TGTGCCAGCAGCTCCCCCCCGGGGACTAGCGGAAACAATGAGCAGTTCTTC | CASSSPPGTSGNNEQFF
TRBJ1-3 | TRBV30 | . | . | TGTGCCTGGAGCGGCTACGCTGCGGCTGGAAACACCATATATTTT | CAWSGYAAAGNTIYF
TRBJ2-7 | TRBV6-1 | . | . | TGTGCCAGCTGCCGGGACGTAGCCTACGAGCAGTACTTC | CASCRDVAYEQYF
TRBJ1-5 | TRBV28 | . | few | TGTGCCAGCAACTCGGGCCAGCCCCAGCATTTT | CASNSGQPQHF
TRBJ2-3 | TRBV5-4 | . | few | TGTGCCAGCAGCCCGGGACCCCAGGGGACAGATACGCAGTATTTT | CASSPGPQGTDTQYF
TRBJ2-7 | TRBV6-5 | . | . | TGTGCCAGCAGTACTCTCGCACACGAGCAGTACTTC | CASSTLAHEQYF
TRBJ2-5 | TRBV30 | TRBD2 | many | TGTGCCTGGAGTGTACTAGGCGGGGGTACGGAGACCCAGTACTTC | CAWSVLGGGTETQYF
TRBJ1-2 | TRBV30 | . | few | TGTGCCATCAAAGGCAGGCGCATTAACTATGGCTACACCTTC | CAIKGRRINYGYTF
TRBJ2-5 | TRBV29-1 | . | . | TGCAGCGTTGAAAGCCTAGCGCAGTACCAAGAGACCCAGTACTTC | CSVESLAQYQETQYF
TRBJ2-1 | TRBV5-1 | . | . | TGCGCCAGCAGTATCGGGGGTAGCTCCTACAATGAGCAGTTCTTC | CASSIGGSSYNEQFF